These 24 T cell receptor beta chains were sequenced from one sample in a study of blood T cell repertoires in COVID-19. Produced via immunoSEQ multiplex PCR; TCRdb's table is partial and in-frame only. Here the sample spans approximately 190,000 clones, 80% to 85% being singletons. The sequenced sample consisted of peripheral blood. The source is a woman aged 40 to 50 with acute or convalescent COVID-19.

The chain joins TRBV6-5 to TRBJ2-7; 8 bases line up with TRBD2. Germline CDR1 and CDR2: MNHEY and SVGAGI. The CDR3 runs to 14 residues. The V segment lost 8 bases and the J segment 5 bases; nucleotides outside the gene matches: 11. This chain's CDR3 is CASGPGGRSDEQYF. CDR3 nucleotides: TGTGCCAGCGGTCCCGGCGGGAGGTCCGACGAGCAGTACTTC.

The chain recombines TRBV7-2 with TRBJ1-3, with D perhaps matching TRBD1 (5 bases). The V end lost 7 bases, the J end lost 2 bases, and 12 bases lay between the germline ends. The CDR3 runs 14 residues. CDR1 and CDR2 from the germline V gene are SGHTA and FQGNSA. CDR3 sequence (DNA): TGTGCCAGCACCTCAGGGTTTACTGGAAACACCATATATTTT. Its protein product is CASTSGFTGNTIYF. Supplemented by reference TRBV7-2 and TRBJ1-3, the full variable domain reads GAGVSQSPSNKVTEKGKDVELRCDPISGHTALYWYRQSLGQGLEFLIYFQGNSAPDKSGLPSDRFSAERTGGSVSTLTIQRTQQEDSAVYLCASTSGFTGNTIYFGEGSWLTVV.

The V call is TRBV5-1, the J call TRBJ1-3; D remains unclear. The CDR3 length is 14 residues. Germline lookup yields CDR1 SGHRS and CDR2 YFSETQ. Between the trimmed V and J ends, which lost 7 bases and 0 bases, there was a span of 11 bases. CDR3 loop: CASGRESSGNTIYF. The CDR3 DNA sequence: TGCGCCAGCGGTAGAGAGAGCTCTGGAAACACCATATATTTT.

This chain joins TRBV10-3 and TRBJ1-1; possibly TRBD1 for D (5 bases). V was pared by 0 bases and J by 1 base, with 9 bases between. The CDR3 covers 15 residues. CDR1 ENHRY and CDR2 SYGVKD come from the germline V gene. CDR3 sequence: CAISESRDSNTEAFF. CDR3 bases: TGTGCCATCAGTGAGTCCAGGGATTCGAACACTGAAGCTTTCTTT.

The chain links TRBV12-3 or TRBV12-4 to TRBJ1-5, with 7 nucleotides matching TRBD1. V trimming: 4 bases; J trimming: 5 bases; junction bases outside the gene matches: 2. The CDR3 has 13 residues. The CDR3: CASSSDRDQPQHF. The CDR3 DNA reads as TGTGCCAGCAGTTCCGACAGGGATCAGCCCCAGCATTTT.

This rearrangement joins TRBV7-9 to TRBJ1-2; 7 bases fit TRBD1. V shed 5 bases and J 1 base; nucleotides not matched to a gene: 7. CDR3 length: 15 amino acids. The germline gives CDR1 SEHNR, CDR2 FQNEAQ (reference sequence). The DNA of the CDR3 is TGTGCCAGCAGCCCAGGACAGGTTGTTAACTATGGCTACACCTTC. Protein product: CASSPGQVVNYGYTF.

The chain employs TRBV5-1 and TRBJ1-4; 8 bases are shared with TRBD1. Germline V gene data show CDR1 as SGHRS and CDR2 as YFSETQ. The CDR3 contains 14 residues. Unmatched junction bases numbered 8, after V lost 5 bases and J lost 8 bases. In nucleotides, the CDR3 is TGCGCCAGCAGGCCGACAGGGGACGGAGAAAAACTGTTTTTT. It specifies CASRPTGDGEKLFF.

CDR3 residues: CASTVRQVRIYEQYF. CDR3 DNA: TGTGCCAGCACGGTTAGGCAGGTACGAATCTACGAGCAGTACTTC. The J gene is TRBJ2-7, the V gene TRBV25-1; D remains ambiguous. This CDR3 is 15 amino acids long. V was shortened by 7 bases and J by 3 bases, with 19 bases between the two germline ends. The germline CDR1 and CDR2 sequences are MGHDK and SYGVNS.

The rearrangement joins TRBV15 to TRBJ1-1, with D tentatively TRBD1 (5 bases). CDR3 size: 13 residues. Trimming cost V 2 bases and J 5 bases, with 9 bases left between them. CDR1 is LNHNV and CDR2 is YYDKDF in the germline V gene (reference sequence). The CDR3 nucleotides are TGTGCCACCAGCAGACTCGGGGGAACTGAAGCTTTCTTT. The encoded protein is CATSRLGGTEAFF.

The gene calls are TRBV13 and TRBJ1-6; D is possibly TRBD1 (5 bases). From germline, CDR1 is PRHDT and CDR2 FYEKMQ (reference sequence). Trimming took off 6 bases at V and 4 bases at J, with 19 bases between the two ends. This CDR3 contains 17 residues. This CDR3 is CASSLGTDAGYNSPLHF. The CDR3 DNA sequence: TGTGCCAGCAGTTTGGGCACGGACGCAGGGTATAATTCACCCCTCCACTTT. The whole variable domain, remainder taken from reference TRBV13 and TRBJ1-6, is AAGVIQSPRHLIKEKRETATLKCYPIPRHDTVYWYQQGPGQDPQFLISFYEKMQSDKGSIPDRFSAQQFSDYHSELNMSSLELGDSALYFCASSLGTDAGYNSPLHFGNGTRLTVT.

This sequence joins TRBV6-5 and TRBJ2-5; D unresolved. Trimming cost V 3 bases and J 7 bases, with 6 bases left between them. The germline CDR1 and CDR2 sequences are MNHEY and SVGAGI. The CDR3 has 11 amino acids. This CDR3 reads CASSYLGTQYF. CDR3 nucleotide sequence: TGTGCCAGCAGTTATCTAGGGACCCAGTACTTC.

The chain combines TRBV15 with TRBJ1-3; TRBD1 agrees at 8 bases. Per the germline V gene, CDR1 is LNHNV and CDR2 is YYDKDF (reference sequence). This CDR3 contains 13 residues. Losses at the gene ends were 8 bases for V and 4 bases for J; bases not matched to a gene: 4. The CDR3 DNA reads as TGTGCCACCCTAGACAGGGGCGGAAACACCATATATTTT. Its protein is CATLDRGGNTIYF.

The chain has TRBV13 and TRBJ2-7; D possibly corresponds to TRBD1 (6 bases). Trimming took off 1 base at V and 7 bases at J, with 8 bases between the two ends. The CDR3 covers 12 residues. The germline V gene encodes CDR1 PRHDT and CDR2 FYEKMQ (reference sequence). The CDR3: CASSLVRGEQYF. Here the CDR3 DNA reads TGTGCCAGCAGCTTAGTCAGGGGTGAGCAGTACTTC.

The chain employs TRBV2 and TRBJ2-3; 10 positions agree with TRBD2. There are 14 residues in the CDR3. V shed 8 bases, J shed 6 bases, and the junction held 8 bases outside the gene matches. Germline V gene data show CDR1 as SNHLY and CDR2 as FYNNEI. The CDR3 DNA reads as TGTGCCAGCGGTGCTAGCGGGAGATCCGATACGCAGTATTTT. This sequence encodes CASGASGRSDTQYF.

This sequence joins TRBV5-3 and TRBJ2-7; D is perhaps TRBD2 (5 bases). TRBV5-3 is an ORF; its function is uncertain. The length of the CDR3 is 13 residues. V was clipped by 2 bases and J by 4 bases, with 10 bases between them. CDR3 residues: CARSLWELYEQYF. Written as DNA, the CDR3 is TGTGCCAGAAGCTTATGGGAGTTATACGAGCAGTACTTC.

The rearrangement links TRBV6-5 to TRBJ2-3; D is unresolved. Germline V lookup: CDR1 MNHEY, CDR2 SVGAGI. The germline V and J ends were trimmed by 8 bases and 4 bases, with 13 bases remaining between them. The CDR3 length is 13 residues. The CDR3 DNA follows: TGTGCCAGCCTAAGATTCATCCCAGATACGCAGTATTTT. Its translation is CASLRFIPDTQYF.

This clone was counted once. This chain links TRBV5-1 with TRBJ1-4; TRBD1 aligns across 7 bases. The V and J ends lost 4 bases and 7 bases, in that order; junction bases with no gene match: 16. The CDR3 length is 17 residues. The germline CDR1 and CDR2 sequences are SGHRS and YFSETQ. The CDR3: CASSPRARDSKGEKLFF. CDR3 DNA: TGCGCCAGCAGCCCAAGGGCCCGGGACAGTAAGGGTGAAAAACTGTTTTTT.

J is TRBJ1-4 and V is TRBV27; D gene unclear. The CDR3 is 12 residues long. Trimming stripped 7 bases from V and 7 bases from J, with 10 bases between. CDR1 and CDR2 (germline): MNHEY, SMNVEV (reference sequence). The CDR3 DNA follows: TGTGCCAGCAATATCTCCTGTGAAAAACTGTTTTTT. Amino acids: CASNISCEKLFF.

This clone showed up just a few times. V is TRBV4-1 and J is TRBJ1-3; D call uncertain. The CDR3 runs 19 residues. The V gene lost 0 bases and the J gene lost 1 base, with 19 bases spanning the gap. CDR1 MGHRA and CDR2 YSYEKL come from the germline V gene. The CDR3 nucleotides are TGCGCCAGCAGCCAAGAAGGGTTCCCGGGAAGTGTATCTGGAAACACCATATATTTT. This sequence encodes CASSQEGFPGSVSGNTIYF.

The chain couples TRBV15 to TRBJ2-7; D is ambiguous. Germline V gene data show CDR1 as LNHNV and CDR2 as YYDKDF (reference sequence). The CDR3 length is 14 residues. V lost 4 bases, J lost 5 bases, and 15 bases lay in between. The CDR3 sequence: CATSNQRQFHEQYF. CDR3 nucleotides: TGTGCCACCAGCAACCAGCGCCAATTCCACGAGCAGTACTTC.

This chain links TRBV6-5 with TRBJ1-1; D is perhaps TRBD1 (6 bases). Germline V gene data show CDR1 as MNHEY and CDR2 as SVGAGI. This CDR3 is built from 14 residues. V lost 7 bases and J 6 bases, leaving 18 bases between the germline ends. CDR3 sequence reads: CASTPSGGRAEAFF. CDR3 DNA sequence: TGTGCCAGCACCCCCTCGGGGGGCAGGGCTGAAGCTTTCTTT.

The chain is built from TRBV6-5 and TRBJ1-6; 8 bases fit TRBD1. This CDR3 region has 14 residues. Germline assignment: CDR1 MNHEY and CDR2 SVGAGI. Unmatched junction bases numbered 6, after V lost 5 bases and J lost 9 bases. CDR3 protein: CASSQKDRGSPLHF. The CDR3 DNA reads TGTGCCAGCAGTCAAAAAGACAGGGGTTCACCCCTCCACTTT.

In nucleotides, the CDR3 is TGTGCCAGCCAACTCAAGGGGGCCGGGGAGCTGTTTTTT. This encodes CASQLKGAGELFF. The chain is built from TRBV19 and TRBJ2-2; perhaps TRBD1 as D (6 bases). In germline, CDR1 is LNHDA, CDR2 SQIVND (reference sequence). This CDR3 has 13 amino acids. The V gene lost 9 bases and the J gene lost 6 bases, with 14 bases spanning the gap.

The chain is built from TRBV19 and TRBJ2-7, with D possibly matching TRBD2 (6 bases). The CDR3 has 16 amino acids. Looked up from germline, CDR1 is LNHDA and CDR2 is SQIVND (reference sequence). V gave up 4 bases and J gave up 4 bases, with 20 bases separating them. CDR3 residues: CASSNARRGLRYEQYF. The CDR3 coding sequence is TGTGCCAGTAGTAATGCTCGCCGGGGGTTGAGGTACGAGCAGTACTTC.